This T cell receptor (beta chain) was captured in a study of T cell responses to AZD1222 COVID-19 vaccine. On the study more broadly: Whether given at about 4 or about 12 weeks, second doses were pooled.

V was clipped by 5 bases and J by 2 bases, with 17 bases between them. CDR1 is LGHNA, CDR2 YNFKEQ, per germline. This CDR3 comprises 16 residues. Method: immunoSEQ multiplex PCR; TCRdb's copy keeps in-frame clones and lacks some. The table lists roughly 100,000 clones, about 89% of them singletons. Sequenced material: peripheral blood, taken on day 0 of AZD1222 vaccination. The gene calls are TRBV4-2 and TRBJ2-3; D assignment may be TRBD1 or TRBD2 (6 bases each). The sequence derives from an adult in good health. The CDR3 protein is CASSTHGGRATDTQYF. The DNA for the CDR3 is TGTGCCAGCAGCACCCATGGGGGGCGAGCCACAGATACGCAGTATTTT.